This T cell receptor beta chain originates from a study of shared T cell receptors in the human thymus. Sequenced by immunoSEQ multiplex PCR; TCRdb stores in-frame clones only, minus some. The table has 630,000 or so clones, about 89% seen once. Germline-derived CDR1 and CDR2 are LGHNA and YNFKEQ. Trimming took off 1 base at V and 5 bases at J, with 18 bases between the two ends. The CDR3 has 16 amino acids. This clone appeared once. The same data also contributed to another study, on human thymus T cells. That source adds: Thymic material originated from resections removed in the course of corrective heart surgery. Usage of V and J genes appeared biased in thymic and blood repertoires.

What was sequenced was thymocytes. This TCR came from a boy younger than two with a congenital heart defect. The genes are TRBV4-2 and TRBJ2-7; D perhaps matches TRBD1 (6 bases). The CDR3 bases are TGTGCCAGCAGCCAAGGAGTCAGCAGGGGATCGGACGAGCAGTACTTC. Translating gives CASSQGVSRGSDEQYF.